This T cell receptor (beta chain) originates from a study of T cells in Graves' hyperthyroidism and ophthalmopathy. Study-level information: Upon initial diagnosis and before any treatment, peripheral blood was collected.

Patients having uncontrolled infection, another autoimmune disease, pregnancy or lactation were not included. Notes on this clonotype: What it binds is unknown.

Study outcomes and limitations: The majority of expanded thyroid clonotypes above 0.001 also appeared in blood. The model identified upcoming ophthalmopathy a median roughly 6 months ahead of onset.

From RNA transcripts, TCR beta CDR3 regions were amplified. An initial round of RT-PCR targeting the TCR CDR3 relied on the HTBI primer set. TCRdb independently ran MiXCR on the multiplex PCR reads; one entry per CDR3 protein. This table has around 340,000 distinct CDR3 sequences, over 15% appearing once. This CDR3 is built from 17 residues. Germline assignment: CDR1 LNHDA and CDR2 SQIVND (reference sequence). Trimming cost V 7 bases and J 0 bases, with 19 bases left between them. The clonotype was recovered from a woman between 50 and 59 years old with Graves' hyperthyroidism. What was sequenced was blood. The chain has TRBV19 and TRBJ2-1, with D perhaps TRBD2 (5 bases). The CDR3 here is CASTPDSRLSSYNEQFF. In DNA form, the CDR3 reads TGTGCCAGTACCCCGGACTCACGACTAAGCTCCTACAATGAGCAGTTCTTC.